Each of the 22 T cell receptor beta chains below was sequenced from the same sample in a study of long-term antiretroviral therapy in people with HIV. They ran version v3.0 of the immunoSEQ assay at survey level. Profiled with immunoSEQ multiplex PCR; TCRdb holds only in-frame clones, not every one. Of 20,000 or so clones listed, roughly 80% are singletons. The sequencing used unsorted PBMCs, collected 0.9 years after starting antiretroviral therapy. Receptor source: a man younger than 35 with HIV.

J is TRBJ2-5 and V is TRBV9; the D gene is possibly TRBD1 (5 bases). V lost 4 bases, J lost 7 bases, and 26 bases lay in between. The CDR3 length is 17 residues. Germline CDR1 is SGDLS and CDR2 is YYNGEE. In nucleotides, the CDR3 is TGTGCCAGCAGCCCCAAACCGCAGGGCGGTCCTTATGGGACCCAGTACTTC. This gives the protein CASSPKPQGGPYGTQYF.

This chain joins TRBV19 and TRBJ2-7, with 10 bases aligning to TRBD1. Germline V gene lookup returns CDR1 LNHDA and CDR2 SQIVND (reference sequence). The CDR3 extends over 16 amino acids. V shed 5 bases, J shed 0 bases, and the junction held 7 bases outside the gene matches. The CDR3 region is CASSPGTGDSSYEQYF. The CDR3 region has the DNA TGTGCCAGTAGTCCCGGGACAGGGGATAGCTCCTACGAGCAGTACTTC. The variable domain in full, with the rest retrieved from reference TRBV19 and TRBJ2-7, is DGGITQSPKYLFRKEGQNVTLSCEQNLNHDAMYWYRQDPGQGLRLIYYSQIVNDFQKGDIAEGYSVSREKKESFPLTVTSAQKNPTAFYLCASSPGTGDSSYEQYFGPGTRLTVT.

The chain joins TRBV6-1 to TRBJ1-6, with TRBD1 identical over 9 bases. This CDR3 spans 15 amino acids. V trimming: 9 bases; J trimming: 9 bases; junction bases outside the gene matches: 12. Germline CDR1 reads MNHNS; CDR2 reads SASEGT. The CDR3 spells CASIGTGSNGSPLHF. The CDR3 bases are TGTGCCAGTATCGGGACAGGGAGTAATGGTTCACCCCTCCACTTT.

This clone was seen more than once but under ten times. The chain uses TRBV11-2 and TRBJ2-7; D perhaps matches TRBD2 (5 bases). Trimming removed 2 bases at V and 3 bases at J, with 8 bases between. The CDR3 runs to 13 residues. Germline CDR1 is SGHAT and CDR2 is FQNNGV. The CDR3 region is CASSLLGDYEQYV. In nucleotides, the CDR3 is TGTGCCAGCAGCTTACTCGGGGACTACGAGCAGTACGTC.

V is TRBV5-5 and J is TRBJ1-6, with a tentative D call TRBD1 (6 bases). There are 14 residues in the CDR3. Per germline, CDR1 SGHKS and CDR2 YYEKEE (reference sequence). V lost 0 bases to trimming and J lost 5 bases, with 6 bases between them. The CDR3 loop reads CASSLEGDNSPLHF. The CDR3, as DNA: TGTGCCAGCAGCTTGGAGGGGGATAATTCACCCCTCCACTTT.

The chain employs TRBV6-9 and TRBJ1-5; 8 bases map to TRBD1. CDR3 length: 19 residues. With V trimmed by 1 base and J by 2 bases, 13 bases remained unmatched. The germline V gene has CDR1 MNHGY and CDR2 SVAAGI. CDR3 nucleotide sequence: TGTGCCAGCAGTTATTTAGACGGGACAGGAATGGGTGGCAATCAGCCCCAGCATTTT. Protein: CASSYLDGTGMGGNQPQHF.

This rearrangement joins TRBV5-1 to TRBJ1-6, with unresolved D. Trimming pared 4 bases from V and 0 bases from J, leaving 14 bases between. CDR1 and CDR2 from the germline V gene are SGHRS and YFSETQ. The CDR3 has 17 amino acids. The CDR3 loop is CASSPRPRSSYNSPLHF. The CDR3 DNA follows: TGCGCCAGCAGCCCCAGGCCTCGAAGCTCCTATAATTCACCCCTCCACTTT.

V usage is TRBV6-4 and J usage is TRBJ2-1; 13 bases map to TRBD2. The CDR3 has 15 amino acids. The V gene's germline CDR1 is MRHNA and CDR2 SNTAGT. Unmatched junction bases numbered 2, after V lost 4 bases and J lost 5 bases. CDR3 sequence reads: CASSVGLAGDNEQFF. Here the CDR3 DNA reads TGTGCCAGCAGTGTCGGACTAGCGGGAGACAATGAGCAGTTCTTC.

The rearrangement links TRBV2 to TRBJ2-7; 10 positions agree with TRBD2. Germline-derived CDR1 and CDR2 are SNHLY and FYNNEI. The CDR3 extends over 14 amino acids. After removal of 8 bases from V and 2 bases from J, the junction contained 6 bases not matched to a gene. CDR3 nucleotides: TGTGCCAGCTTCAGCGGGGGGGGCCCCTACGAGCAGTACTTC. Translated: CASFSGGGPYEQYF.

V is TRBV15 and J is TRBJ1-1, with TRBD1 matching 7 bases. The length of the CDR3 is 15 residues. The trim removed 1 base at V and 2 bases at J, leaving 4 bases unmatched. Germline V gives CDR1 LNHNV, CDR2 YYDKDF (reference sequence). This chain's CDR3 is CATSRAGTENTEAFF. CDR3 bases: TGTGCCACCAGCAGAGCCGGGACAGAAAACACTGAAGCTTTCTTT.

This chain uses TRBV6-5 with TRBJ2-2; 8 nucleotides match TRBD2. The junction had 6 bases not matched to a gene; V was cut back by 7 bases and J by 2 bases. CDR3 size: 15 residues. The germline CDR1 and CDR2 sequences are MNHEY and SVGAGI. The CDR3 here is CASKPAGDNTGELFF. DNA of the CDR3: TGTGCCAGCAAACCAGCGGGGGATAACACCGGGGAGCTGTTTTTT.

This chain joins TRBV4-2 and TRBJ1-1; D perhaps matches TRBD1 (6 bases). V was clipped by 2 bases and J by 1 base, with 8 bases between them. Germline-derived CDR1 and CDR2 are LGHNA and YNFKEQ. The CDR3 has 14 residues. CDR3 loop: CASSQPGENTEAFF. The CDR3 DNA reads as TGTGCCAGCAGCCAACCAGGGGAGAACACTGAAGCTTTCTTT.

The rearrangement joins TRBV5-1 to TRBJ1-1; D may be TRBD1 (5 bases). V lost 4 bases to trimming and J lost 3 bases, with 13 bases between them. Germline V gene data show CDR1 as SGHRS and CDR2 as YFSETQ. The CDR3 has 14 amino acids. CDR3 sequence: CASSLQGRYTEAFF. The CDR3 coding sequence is TGCGCCAGCAGCCTCCAGGGTCGGTACACTGAAGCTTTCTTT.

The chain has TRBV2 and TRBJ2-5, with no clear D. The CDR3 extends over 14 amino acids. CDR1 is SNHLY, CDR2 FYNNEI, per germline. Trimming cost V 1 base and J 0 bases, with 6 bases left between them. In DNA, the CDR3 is TGTGCCAGCAGTGAAGAGGCGGACCAAGAGACCCAGTACTTC. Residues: CASSEEADQETQYF.

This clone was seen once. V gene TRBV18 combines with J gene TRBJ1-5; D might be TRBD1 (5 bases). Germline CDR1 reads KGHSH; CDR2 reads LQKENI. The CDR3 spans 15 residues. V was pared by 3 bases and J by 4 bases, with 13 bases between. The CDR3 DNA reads TGTGCCAGCTCACCGCCCGGACAAGAGAATCAGCCCCAGCATTTT. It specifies CASSPPGQENQPQHF.

CDR3 sequence: CASSQEFGDYGYTF. CDR3 in DNA: TGTGCCAGCAGCCAAGAGTTCGGTGACTATGGCTACACCTTC. V gene TRBV4-2 combines with J gene TRBJ1-2, with D hard to call. The CDR3 covers 14 residues. The V gene's germline CDR1 is LGHNA and CDR2 YNFKEQ. Trimming cost V 0 bases and J 3 bases, with 8 bases left between them.

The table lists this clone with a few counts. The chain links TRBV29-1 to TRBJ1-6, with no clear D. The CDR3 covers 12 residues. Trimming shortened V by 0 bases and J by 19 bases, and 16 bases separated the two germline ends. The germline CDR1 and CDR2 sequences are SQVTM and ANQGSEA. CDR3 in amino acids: CSVEDRAGDAHF. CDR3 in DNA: TGCAGCGTTGAAGATCGGGCAGGCGATGCGCACTTT. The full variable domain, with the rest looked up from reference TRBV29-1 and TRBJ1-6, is SAVISQKPSRDICQRGTSLTIQCQVDSQVTMMFWYRQQPGQSLTLIATANQGSEATYESGFVIDKFPISRPNLTFSTLTVSNMSPEDSSIYLCSVEDRAGDAHFGNGTRLTVT.

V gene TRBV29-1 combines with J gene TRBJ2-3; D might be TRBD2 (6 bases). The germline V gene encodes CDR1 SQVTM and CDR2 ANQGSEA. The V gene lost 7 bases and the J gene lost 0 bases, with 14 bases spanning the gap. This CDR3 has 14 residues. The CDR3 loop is CSAGLQSSTDTQYF. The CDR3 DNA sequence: TGCAGCGCGGGACTCCAATCTAGCACAGATACGCAGTATTTT.

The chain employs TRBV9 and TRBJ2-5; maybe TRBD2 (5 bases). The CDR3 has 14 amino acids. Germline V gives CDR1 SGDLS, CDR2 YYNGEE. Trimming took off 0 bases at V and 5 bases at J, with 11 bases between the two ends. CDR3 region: CASSVVEGVETQYF. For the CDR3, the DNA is TGTGCCAGCAGCGTAGTCGAGGGCGTGGAGACCCAGTACTTC.

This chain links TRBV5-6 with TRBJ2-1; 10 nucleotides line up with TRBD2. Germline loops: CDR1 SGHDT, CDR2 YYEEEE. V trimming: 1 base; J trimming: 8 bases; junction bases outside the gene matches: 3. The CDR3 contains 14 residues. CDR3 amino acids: CASSLIAGGDEQFF. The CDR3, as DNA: TGTGCCAGCAGCTTGATAGCGGGGGGCGATGAGCAGTTCTTC. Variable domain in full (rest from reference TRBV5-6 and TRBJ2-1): DAGVTQSPTHLIKTRGQQVTLRCSPKSGHDTVSWYQQALGQGPQFIFQYYEEEERQRGNFPDRFSGHQFPNYSSELNVNALLLGDSALYLCASSLIAGGDEQFFGPGTRLTVL.

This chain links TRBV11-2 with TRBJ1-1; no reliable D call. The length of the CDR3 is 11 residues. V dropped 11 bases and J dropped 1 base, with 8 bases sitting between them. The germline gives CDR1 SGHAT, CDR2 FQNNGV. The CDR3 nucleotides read TGTGCCGCTTCCGGGAACACTGAAGCTTTCTTT. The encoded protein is CAASGNTEAFF.

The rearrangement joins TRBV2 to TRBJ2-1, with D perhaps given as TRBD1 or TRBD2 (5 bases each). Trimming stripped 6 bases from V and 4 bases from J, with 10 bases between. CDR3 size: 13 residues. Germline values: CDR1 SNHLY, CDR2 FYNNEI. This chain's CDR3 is CASSRDLYNEQFF. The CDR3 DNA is TGTGCCAGCAGCCGGGACCTATACAATGAGCAGTTCTTC.